Following are 9 T cell receptor beta chains from one sample sequenced in a study of cytomegalovirus exposure and HLA in healthy donors. Both 60 Vbeta primers and 13 Jbeta primers went into the PCR. Sequenced by immunoSEQ multiplex PCR; TCRdb stores in-frame clones only, minus some. The table records some 91,000 clones, over 65% of them present only once. The specimen was PBMCs. The receptors originated from a man aged 35-49 years in good health and CMV-seronegative.

The table lists this clone with a count of one. This sequence joins TRBV2 and TRBJ1-1, with D possibly TRBD1 on 5 matching bases. Deletions cut 7 bases from V and 0 bases from J, with 12 bases between. The CDR3 extends over 14 amino acids. CDR1 and CDR2 (germline): SNHLY, FYNNEI. CDR3: CASNPDTMNTEAFF. In DNA form, the CDR3 reads TGTGCCAGCAATCCGGACACCATGAACACTGAAGCTTTCTTT.

The chain has TRBV5-1 and TRBJ2-2; no firm D call. The CDR3 covers 14 residues. V was pared by 0 bases and J by 6 bases, with 9 bases between. CDR1 is SGHRS, CDR2 YFSETQ, per germline. This chain's CDR3 is CASSLAVSSGELFF. The CDR3 DNA follows: TGCGCCAGCAGCTTGGCGGTTTCCTCCGGGGAGCTGTTTTTT.

The CDR3 protein is CASREVDPPGNEQFF. In DNA form, the CDR3 reads TGTGCCAGTAGAGAGGTCGACCCCCCCGGGAATGAGCAGTTCTTC. This chain joins TRBV19 and TRBJ2-1; unclear D gene. The germline gives CDR1 LNHDA, CDR2 SQIVND (reference sequence). There are 15 residues in the CDR3. V lost 6 bases and J 7 bases, leaving 19 bases between the germline ends.

The chain links TRBV6-9 to TRBJ1-4; D might be TRBD1 (5 bases). Germline loops: CDR1 MNHGY, CDR2 SVAAGI. V was pared by 0 bases and J by 0 bases, with 8 bases between. The CDR3 runs to 16 residues. The CDR3 is CASSYSAGTTNEKLFF. The CDR3 nucleotides are TGTGCCAGCAGTTATTCCGCAGGGACAACTAATGAAAAACTGTTTTTT.

The chain uses TRBV6-4 and TRBJ2-1, with a tentative D call TRBD1 (5 bases). The CDR3 contains 15 residues. The germline gives CDR1 MRHNA, CDR2 SNTAGT. Trimming took off 0 bases at V and 3 bases at J, with 9 bases between the two ends. CDR3 DNA: TGTGCCAGCAGTGACTCCACAGGTTTCTACAATGAGCAGTTCTTC. This gives the protein CASSDSTGFYNEQFF.

A remark on this clone: This sample also contains other DNA sequences that code for the same CDR3. The CDR3 is CASSSYGTESKDNSPLHF. The CDR3 DNA reads as TGCGCCAGCAGCTCTTACGGGACAGAATCAAAGGATAATTCACCCCTCCACTTT. V usage is TRBV5-1 and J usage is TRBJ1-6, with TRBD1 matching 7 bases. V shed 3 bases, J shed 5 bases, and the junction held 14 bases outside the gene matches. The germline V gene encodes CDR1 SGHRS and CDR2 YFSETQ. The CDR3 totals 18 residues.

V gene TRBV9 combines with J gene TRBJ2-5; 7 bases agree with TRBD1. Unmatched junction bases numbered 10, after V lost 4 bases and J lost 1 base. This CDR3 has 16 amino acids. Germline CDR1 reads SGDLS; CDR2 reads YYNGEE. The CDR3 protein is CASSPAIRGPQETQYF. The CDR3 bases are TGTGCCAGCAGCCCCGCTATTAGGGGGCCCCAAGAGACCCAGTACTTC.

V gene TRBV13 combines with J gene TRBJ1-1; D call uncertain. Germline CDR1 is PRHDT and CDR2 is FYEKMQ (reference sequence). V lost 0 bases, J lost 1 base, and 6 bases lay in between. CDR3 length equals 14 residues. CDR3 coding DNA: TGTGCCAGCAGCTTAGGCGGTTGGAACACTGAAGCTTTCTTT. Residues: CASSLGGWNTEAFF.

This chain uses TRBV28 with TRBJ2-1; D is unclear. Trimming shortened V by 4 bases and J by 1 base, and 11 bases separated the two germline ends. The germline CDR1 and CDR2 sequences are MDHEN and SYDVKM. The CDR3 spans 15 residues. Written as DNA, the CDR3 is TGTGCCAGCAGTTCCCCCTCGCGTTCCTACAATGAGCAGTTCTTC. Its protein product is CASSSPSRSYNEQFF.